A selection of T cell receptor beta chains follows, all from one sample in a study of T cell responses to AZD1222 COVID-19 vaccine. TCRdb's table, derived via immunoSEQ multiplex PCR, lists solely in-frame clones and lacks some. The table shows fewer than 90,000 clones, with roughly 88% occurring only once. The starting material was peripheral blood, obtained on day 0 of AZD1222 vaccination. The receptors originated from an adult in good health. CDR3s include the opening cysteine and the closing phenylalanine or tryptophan. D genes are given only for firm matches. The size field is filled for only some rows; it gives once, few, many or a size class.

J gene | CDR3 length | D gene | clone size | V gene | CDR3 protein | CDR3 DNA
TRBJ1-5 | 16 | TRBD1 | - | TRBV7-9 | CASSGGGQGHNQPQHF | TGTGCCAGCAGCGGGGGAGGACAGGGGCACAATCAGCCCCAGCATTTT
TRBJ2-2 | 16 | TRBD2 | - | TRBV5-8 | CASSFRGGSNTGELFF | TGTGCCAGCAGCTTCCGGGGGGGGTCGAACACCGGGGAGCTGTTTTTT
TRBJ2-1 | 13 | - | - | TRBV12-5 | CASARFVGDEQFF | TGTGCTAGTGCCCGCTTCGTAGGCGATGAGCAGTTCTTC
TRBJ1-2 | 15 | - | - | TRBV11-2 | CASSSPRGAHYGYTF | TGTGCCAGCAGCTCCCCCCGCGGGGCCCACTATGGCTACACCTTC
TRBJ2-2 | 14 | - | - | TRBV7-3 | CASSLRVTTGELFF | TGTGCCAGCAGCTTAAGGGTGACTACCGGGGAGCTGTTTTTT
TRBJ2-6 | 18 | TRBD1 | once | TRBV19 | CASRLAGTGVPGANVLTF | TGTGCCAGTAGGCTCGCCGGGACAGGGGTTCCCGGGGCCAACGTCCTGACTTTC
TRBJ1-2 | 16 | TRBD1 | once | TRBV5-4 | CASSLRTGPGGYGYTF | TGTGCCAGCAGCTTGAGGACAGGCCCGGGGGGCTATGGCTACACCTTC
TRBJ1-2 | 11 | - | - | TRBV28 | CASGTDYGYTF | TGTGCCAGCGGAACAGACTATGGCTACACCTTC
TRBJ1-1 | 13 | TRBD1 | - | TRBV2 | CASRTGGWTEAFF | TGTGCCAGCAGAACAGGGGGATGGACTGAAGCTTTCTTT
TRBJ2-1 | 10 | - | - | TRBV5-6 | CASRPGLQFF | TGTGCCAGTCGACCGGGACTGCAGTTCTTC
TRBJ1-2 | 12 | - | - | TRBV6-1 | CASSEVMDGYTF | TGTGCCAGCAGTGAAGTAATGGATGGCTACACCTTC
TRBJ2-5 | 14 | TRBD1 | - | TRBV7-8 | CASSPQTGSATQYF | TGTGCCAGCAGCCCACAGACAGGGAGCGCGACCCAGTACTTC
TRBJ1-5 | 14 | - | - | TRBV2 | CASSEPGLGQPQHF | TGTGCCAGCAGTGAACCGGGATTGGGTCAGCCCCAGCATTTT
TRBJ2-6 | 13 | - | - | TRBV10-3 | CASRTDGANVLTF | TGTGCCTCCCGCACGGATGGGGCCAACGTCCTGACTTTC
TRBJ1-2 | 17 | - | - | TRBV4-1 | CASSQVGQRQVQRGYTF | TGCGCCAGCAGCCAAGTGGGGCAGAGACAGGTACAGCGCGGCTACACCTTC
TRBJ1-4 | 16 | TRBD1 | - | TRBV4-2 | CASSQDGTGGEEKLFF | TGTGCCAGCAGCCAAGATGGGACAGGGGGGGAAGAAAAACTGTTTTTT
TRBJ1-5 | 13 | TRBD1 | - | TRBV7-9 | CASSPDRGQPQHF | TGTGCCAGCAGCCCCGACAGGGGTCAGCCCCAGCATTTT
TRBJ1-1 | 12 | TRBD1 | - | TRBV18 | CASSRTGTEAFF | TGTGCCAGCTCAAGGACAGGGACTGAAGCTTTCTTT
TRBJ2-2 | 14 | - | - | TRBV5-1 | CASSFGINTGELFF | TGCGCCAGCAGCTTTGGGATAAACACCGGGGAGCTGTTTTTT
TRBJ2-6 | 14 | - | once | TRBV5-1 | CASRASSGANVLTF | TGCGCCAGCAGGGCTAGCTCTGGGGCCAACGTCCTGACTTTC
TRBJ1-5 | 12 | - | - | TRBV10-1 | CAGQEYNQPQHF | TGCGCCGGTCAGGAGTACAATCAGCCCCAGCATTTT
TRBJ1-1 | 11 | - | once | TRBV6-5 | CASSPNTEAFF | TGTGCCAGCAGTCCGAACACTGAAGCTTTCTTT
TRBJ1-2 | 13 | - | - | TRBV12-3/TRBV12-4 | CASSPGQFYGYTF | TGTGCCAGCAGTCCCGGACAGTTCTATGGCTACACCTTC
TRBJ1-5 | 15 | - | - | TRBV18 | CASSPEGYSNQPQHF | TGTGCCAGCTCACCCGAGGGGTATAGCAATCAGCCCCAGCATTTT
TRBJ1-2 | 13 | TRBD1 | few | TRBV12-3/TRBV12-4 | CASTGQGLSGYTF | TGTGCCAGCACCGGACAGGGCTTAAGCGGCTACACCTTC
TRBJ2-1 | 15 | - | once | TRBV6-1 | CASSEGWTDPNEQFF | TGTGCCAGCAGTGAAGGATGGACGGACCCCAATGAGCAGTTCTTC
TRBJ2-3 | 20 | - | few | TRBV13 | CASSSEGTSTTWRGTDTQYF | TGTGCCAGCAGCTCCGAAGGGACTTCCACGACCTGGAGAGGAACAGATACGCAGTATTTT
TRBJ2-2 | 14 | - | - | TRBV9 | CASSVAGSAGELFF | TGTGCCAGCAGCGTAGCTGGATCAGCTGGGGAGCTGTTTTTT
TRBJ2-6 | 16 | - | - | TRBV19 | CASSIGGLRGANVLTF | TGTGCCAGTAGTATAGGAGGGCTTCGCGGGGCCAACGTCCTGACTTTC
TRBJ2-3 | 14 | TRBD2 | - | TRBV29-1 | CSVEDGSGGDTQYF | TGCAGCGTTGAAGATGGGAGCGGGGGGGATACGCAGTATTTT
TRBJ1-1 | 15 | TRBD1 | - | TRBV6-6 | CASSYVQGGNTEAFF | TGTGCCAGCAGTTACGTTCAGGGGGGGAACACTGAAGCTTTCTTT
TRBJ1-5 | 13 | - | - | TRBV5-4 | CASSLGPSQPQHF | TGTGCCAGCAGCTTGGGGCCCAGCCAGCCCCAGCATTTT
TRBJ1-1 | 14 | - | - | TRBV29-1 | CSVDPGGGRTEAFF | TGCAGCGTTGATCCGGGGGGCGGACGGACTGAAGCTTTCTTT
TRBJ1-6 | 14 | TRBD1 | - | TRBV28 | CASRSGQGRSPLHF | TGTGCCAGCAGGTCGGGACAGGGTCGTTCACCCCTCCACTTT
TRBJ2-2 | 15 | - | - | TRBV5-4 | CASSFPTRGPGELFF | TGTGCCAGCAGCTTTCCCACGAGGGGTCCCGGGGAGCTGTTTTTT
TRBJ1-3 | 18 | - | - | TRBV5-1 | CASSPTIIQDLSGNTIYF | TGCGCCAGCAGCCCGACAATCATCCAGGACCTCTCTGGAAACACCATATATTTT
TRBJ1-2 | 12 | - | - | TRBV12-3/TRBV12-4 | CASMGNGYGYTF | TGTGCCAGCATGGGGAATGGGTATGGCTACACCTTC
TRBJ1-2 | 13 | - | - | TRBV29-1 | CSVGAGTPRGYTF | TGCAGCGTTGGAGCGGGCACGCCCCGGGGCTACACCTTC
TRBJ2-7 | 15 | - | - | TRBV6-8 | CASSYRVVIGYEQYF | TGTGCCAGCAGTTACAGGGTAGTAATCGGCTACGAGCAGTACTTC
TRBJ2-3 | 16 | TRBD2 | - | TRBV28 | CASSSPSSGNTDTQYF | TGTGCCAGCAGTTCCCCATCTAGCGGAAACACAGATACGCAGTATTTT
TRBJ1-1 | 14 | - | - | TRBV3-1/TRBV3-2 | CASSQERGNTEAFF | TGTGCCAGCAGCCAAGAGAGGGGTAACACTGAAGCTTTCTTT
TRBJ2-7 | 14 | - | - | TRBV6-1 | CASSDWGRIYEQYF | TGTGCCAGCAGTGATTGGGGGAGAATCTACGAGCAGTACTTC
TRBJ1-1 | 14 | - | - | TRBV14 | CASNPNRADTEAFF | TGTGCCAGCAACCCTAACAGGGCGGACACTGAAGCTTTCTTT
TRBJ2-7 | 12 | - | - | TRBV12-3/TRBV12-4 | CASSLSRSEQYF | TGTGCCAGCAGTTTATCCAGGTCTGAGCAGTACTTC
TRBJ2-7 | 13 | - | once | TRBV11-3 | CASSLVPSYEQYF | TGTGCCAGCAGCTTAGTACCGTCCTACGAGCAGTACTTC
TRBJ2-3 | 15 | - | - | TRBV12-5 | CASGLVPRAADTQYF | TGTGCTAGTGGTTTGGTTCCCAGGGCAGCAGATACGCAGTATTTT
TRBJ1-5 | 13 | - | medium-sized | TRBV4-1 | CASSHDETQPQHF | TGCGCCAGCAGCCACGACGAGACTCAGCCCCAGCATTTT
TRBJ2-7 | 14 | TRBD2 | - | TRBV12-5 | CAREKRERPYEQYF | TGTGCTAGGGAAAAGCGGGAGAGGCCCTACGAGCAGTACTTC
TRBJ1-1 | 14 | TRBD1 | - | TRBV11-3 | CASSPRDRATEAFF | TGTGCCAGCAGCCCCCGGGACAGGGCCACTGAAGCTTTCTTT
TRBJ2-2 | 15 | - | - | TRBV9 | CASSVGAANTGELFF | TGTGCCAGCAGCGTTGGGGCAGCGAACACCGGGGAGCTGTTTTTT
TRBJ2-6 | 17 | TRBD1 | - | TRBV11-2 | CASSLLDRGAGANVLTF | TGTGCCAGCAGCCTACTAGACAGGGGTGCTGGGGCCAACGTCCTGACTTTC
TRBJ2-7 | 12 | - | - | TRBV30 | CAWSLTGYEQYF | TGTGCCTGGAGTTTGACAGGCTACGAGCAGTACTTC
TRBJ1-2 | 12 | - | - | TRBV12-3/TRBV12-4 | CASSFINRVNTF | TGTGCCAGCAGTTTTATCAACCGGGTCAACACCTTC
TRBJ1-4 | 17 | - | - | TRBV28 | CASSPNDAGTIFEKLFF | TGTGCCAGCAGTCCCAATGACGCCGGGACAATTTTTGAAAAACTGTTTTTT
TRBJ2-5 | 14 | TRBD1 | - | TRBV28 | CASSLSGGQETQYF | TGTGCCAGCAGTTTATCAGGGGGCCAAGAGACCCAGTACTTC
TRBJ1-5 | 14 | TRBD1 | - | TRBV27 | CASSRDSLNQPQHF | TGTGCCAGCAGCCGGGACAGCCTTAATCAGCCCCAGCATTTT
TRBJ2-3 | 14 | - | - | TRBV11-3 | CASSPGLALDTQYF | TGTGCCAGCAGCCCCGGGTTAGCGTTGGATACGCAGTATTTT
TRBJ1-3 | 14 | - | - | TRBV7-9 | CASSPAGVKYTIYF | TGTGCCAGCAGCCCCGCAGGGGTCAAATACACCATATATTTT
TRBJ2-3 | 15 | - | - | TRBV6-6 | CASSYSTGVGDTQYF | TGTGCCAGCAGTTATTCAACGGGAGTTGGGGATACGCAGTATTTT
TRBJ2-6 | 15 | TRBD2 | - | TRBV6-4 | CASRREGSGANVLTF | TGTGCCAGCAGGAGGGAGGGCTCTGGGGCCAACGTCCTGACTTTC